These T cell receptor beta chains were read from a single sample in a study of blood T cell repertoires in COVID-19. Produced via immunoSEQ multiplex PCR; TCRdb's table is partial and in-frame only. The repertoire consists of about 70,000 clones, with more than 80% occurring once and the leading ten covering 30% to 40%. Sequencing was done on a sample of peripheral blood. All receptors come from a woman aged 80 or older with active or convalescent COVID-19. Both conserved end residues are part of each CDR3.

v_gene | CDR3aa
TRBV19 | CASYSGTGYPGELFF
TRBV30 | CAWSVLTGGPQDGYTF
TRBV9 | CASSVAGTDTQYF
TRBV11-1 | CASSSGGAVETQYF
TRBV28 | CASSLDSKTQYF
TRBV7-8 | CASSLEYGRGSSPLHF
TRBV6-6 | CASSTGHLNEKLFF
TRBV19 | CASSLPKGGQGGNQPQHF
TRBV7-9 | CASSKGDVETQYF
TRBV6-5 | CASAGVIGYTF